The clone carrying this TCR beta chain has just a few counts. Germline trimming cut 2 bases from V and 6 bases from J; bases unmatched to any gene: 7. CDR3 size: 14 residues. In germline, CDR1 is WNHNN, CDR2 SYGVQD (reference sequence). Repertoires were generated with immunoSEQ multiplex PCR, while TCRdb's copy carries only in-frame clones and drops some. The sample has 90,000 to 100,000 clones, about 88% seen once. These data come from a study of OX40 agonist ivuxolimab in advanced cancers. This chain joins TRBV10-1 and TRBJ2-7, with 7 bases lining up with TRBD1. This sequence was found in an adult with an advanced solid tumor such as melanoma, head and neck, liver or kidney cancer. The sample was CD4+ or CD8+ T cells sorted from blood, taken in a trial of the OX40 agonist ivuxolimab. CDR3 DNA: TGCGCCAGCAGTGAGGACAGGGAGAGGAGCGAGCAGTACTTC. This translates into CASSEDRERSEQYF.